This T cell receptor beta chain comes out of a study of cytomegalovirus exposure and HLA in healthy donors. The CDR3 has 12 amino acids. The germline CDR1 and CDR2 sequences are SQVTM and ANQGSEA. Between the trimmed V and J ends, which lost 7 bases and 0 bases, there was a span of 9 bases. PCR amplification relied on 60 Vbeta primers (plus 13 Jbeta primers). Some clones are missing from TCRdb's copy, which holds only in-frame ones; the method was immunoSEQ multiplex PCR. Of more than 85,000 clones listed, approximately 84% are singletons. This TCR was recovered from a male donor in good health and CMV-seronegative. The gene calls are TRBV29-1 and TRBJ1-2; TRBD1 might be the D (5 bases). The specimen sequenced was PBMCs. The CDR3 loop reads CSAVGPNYGYTF. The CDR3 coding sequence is TGCAGCGCCGTGGGGCCTAACTATGGCTACACCTTC.